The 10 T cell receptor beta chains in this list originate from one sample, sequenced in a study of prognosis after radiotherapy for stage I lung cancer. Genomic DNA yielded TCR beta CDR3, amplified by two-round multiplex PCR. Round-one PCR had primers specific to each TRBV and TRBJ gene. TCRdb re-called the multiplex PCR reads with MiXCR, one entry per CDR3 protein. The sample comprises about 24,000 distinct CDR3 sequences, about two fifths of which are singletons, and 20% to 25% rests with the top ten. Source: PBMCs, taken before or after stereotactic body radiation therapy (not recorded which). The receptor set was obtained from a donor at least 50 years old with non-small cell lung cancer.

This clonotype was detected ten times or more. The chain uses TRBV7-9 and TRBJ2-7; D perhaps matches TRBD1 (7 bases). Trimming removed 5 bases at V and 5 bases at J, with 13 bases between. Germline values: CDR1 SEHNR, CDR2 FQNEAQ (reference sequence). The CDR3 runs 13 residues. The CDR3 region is CASSALRGDEQYF. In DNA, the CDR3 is TGTGCCAGCAGCGCCCTCAGGGGGGACGAGCAGTACTTC.

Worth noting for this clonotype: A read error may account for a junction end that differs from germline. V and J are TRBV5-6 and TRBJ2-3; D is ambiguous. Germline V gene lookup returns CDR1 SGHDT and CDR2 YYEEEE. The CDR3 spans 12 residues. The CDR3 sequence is CANSHIRATQYF. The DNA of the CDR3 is TGTGCCAACAGCCACATTAGGGCTACGCAGTATTTT.

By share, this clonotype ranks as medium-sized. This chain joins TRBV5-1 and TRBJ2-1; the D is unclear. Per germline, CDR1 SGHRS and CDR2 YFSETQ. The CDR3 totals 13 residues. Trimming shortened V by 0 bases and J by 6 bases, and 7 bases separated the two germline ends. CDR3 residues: CASSLAFSNEQFF. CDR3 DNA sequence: TGCGCCAGCAGCTTGGCCTTTAGCAATGAGCAGTTCTTC.

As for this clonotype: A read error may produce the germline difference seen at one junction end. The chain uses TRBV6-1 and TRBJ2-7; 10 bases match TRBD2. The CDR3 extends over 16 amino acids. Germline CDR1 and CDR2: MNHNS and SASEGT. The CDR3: CSSISHASGRAGEHYF. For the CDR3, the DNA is TGTTCCAGCATTTCACACGCGAGCGGGAGGGCAGGAGAGCATTACTTC.

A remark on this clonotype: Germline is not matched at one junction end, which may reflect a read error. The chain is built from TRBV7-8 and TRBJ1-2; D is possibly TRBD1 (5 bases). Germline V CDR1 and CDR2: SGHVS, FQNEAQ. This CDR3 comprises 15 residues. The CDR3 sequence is CASSPLVGVGYGYTF. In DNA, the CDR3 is TGTGCGAGCAGCCCTCTCGTAGGGGTAGGCTATGGCTACACCTTC.

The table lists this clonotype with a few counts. The CDR3 reads CATSDPGTGATGELFF. The CDR3 bases are TGTGCCACCAGTGACCCCGGGACAGGGGCTACCGGGGAGCTGTTTTTT. This chain connects TRBV24-1 to TRBJ2-2, with TRBD1 identical over 10 bases. This CDR3 contains 16 residues. Germline assignment: CDR1 KGHDR and CDR2 SFDVKD. The J segment lost 5 bases and the V segment lost 4 bases, leaving 6 bases of the junction unmatched.

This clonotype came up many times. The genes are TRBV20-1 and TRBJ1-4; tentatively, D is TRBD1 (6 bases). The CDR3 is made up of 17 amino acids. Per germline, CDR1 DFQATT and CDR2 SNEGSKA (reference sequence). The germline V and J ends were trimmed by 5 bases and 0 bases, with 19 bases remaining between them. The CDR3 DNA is TGCAGTGCTCCCGGGGGCGCCGGGAGAGCAACTAATGAAAAACTGTTTTTT. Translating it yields CSAPGGAGRATNEKLFF.

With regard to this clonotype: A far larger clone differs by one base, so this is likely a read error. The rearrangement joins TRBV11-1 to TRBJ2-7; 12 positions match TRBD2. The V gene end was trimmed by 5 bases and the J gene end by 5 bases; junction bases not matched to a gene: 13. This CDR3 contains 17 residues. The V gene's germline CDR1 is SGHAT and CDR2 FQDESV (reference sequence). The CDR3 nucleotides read TGTGCCAGCAGCCCCGAGAGTCCGACTAGCGGGAGAGACGAGCAGTACTTC. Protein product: CASSPESPTSGRDEQYF.

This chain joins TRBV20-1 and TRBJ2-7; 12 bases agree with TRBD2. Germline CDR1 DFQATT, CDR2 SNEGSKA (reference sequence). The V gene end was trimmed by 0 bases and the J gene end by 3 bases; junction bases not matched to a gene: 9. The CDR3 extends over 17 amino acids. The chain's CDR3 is CSARDPTSGSRNYEQYF. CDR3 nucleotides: TGCAGTGCTAGAGATCCGACTAGCGGGAGCCGAAACTACGAGCAGTACTTC.

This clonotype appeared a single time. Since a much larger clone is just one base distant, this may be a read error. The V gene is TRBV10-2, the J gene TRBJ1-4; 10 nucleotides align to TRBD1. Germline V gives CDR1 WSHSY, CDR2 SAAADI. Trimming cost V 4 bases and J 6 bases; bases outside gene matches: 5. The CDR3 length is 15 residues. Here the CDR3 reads CASSVTGTGDEKLFF. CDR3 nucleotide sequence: TGCGCCAGCAGTGTAACTGGGACAGGGGATGAAAAACTGTTTTTT.